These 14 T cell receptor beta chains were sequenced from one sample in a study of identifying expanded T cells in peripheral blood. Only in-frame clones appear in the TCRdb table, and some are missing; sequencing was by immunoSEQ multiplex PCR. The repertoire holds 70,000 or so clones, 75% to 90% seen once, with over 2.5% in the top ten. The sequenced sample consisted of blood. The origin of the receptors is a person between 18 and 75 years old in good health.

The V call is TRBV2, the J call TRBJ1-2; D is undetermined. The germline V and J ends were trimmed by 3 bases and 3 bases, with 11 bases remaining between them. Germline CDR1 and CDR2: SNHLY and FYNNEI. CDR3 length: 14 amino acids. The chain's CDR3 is CASSDEAAYYGYTF. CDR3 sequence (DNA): TGTGCCAGCAGTGATGAGGCAGCTTACTATGGCTACACCTTC.

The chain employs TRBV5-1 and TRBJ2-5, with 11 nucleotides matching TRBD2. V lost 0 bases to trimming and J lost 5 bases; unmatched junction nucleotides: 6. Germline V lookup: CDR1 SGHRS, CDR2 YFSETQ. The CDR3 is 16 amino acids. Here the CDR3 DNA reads TGCGCCAGCAGCTTGGATATAGCGGGAGGGTTGGAGACCCAGTACTTC. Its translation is CASSLDIAGGLETQYF.

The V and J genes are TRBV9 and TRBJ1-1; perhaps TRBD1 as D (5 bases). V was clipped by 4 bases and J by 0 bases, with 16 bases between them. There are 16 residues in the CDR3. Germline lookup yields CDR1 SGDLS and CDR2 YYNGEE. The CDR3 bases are TGTGCCAGCAGCCTCATCTTGGGGGGTTTGAACACTGAAGCTTTCTTT. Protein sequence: CASSLILGGLNTEAFF. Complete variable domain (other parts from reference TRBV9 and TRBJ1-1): DSGVTQTPKHLITATGQRVTLRCSPRSGDLSVYWYQQSLDQGLQFLIQYYNGEERAKGNILERFSAQQFPDLHSELNLSSLELGDSALYFCASSLILGGLNTEAFFGQGTRLTVV.

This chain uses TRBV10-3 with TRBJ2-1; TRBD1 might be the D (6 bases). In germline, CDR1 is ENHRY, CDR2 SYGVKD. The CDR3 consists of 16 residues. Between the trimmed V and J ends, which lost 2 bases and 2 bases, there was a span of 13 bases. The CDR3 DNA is TGTGCCATCAGTGAGGGAACAGGGATAGCCTACAATGAGCAGTTCTTC. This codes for CAISEGTGIAYNEQFF.

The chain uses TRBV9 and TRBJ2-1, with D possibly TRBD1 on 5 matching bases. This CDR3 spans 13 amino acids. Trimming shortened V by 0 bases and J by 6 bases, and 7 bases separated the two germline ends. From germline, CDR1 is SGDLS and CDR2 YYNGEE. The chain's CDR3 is CASSVEGVNEQFF. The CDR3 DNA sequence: TGTGCCAGCAGCGTAGAAGGGGTCAATGAGCAGTTCTTC.

The DNA for the CDR3 is TGTGCCAGCTCACCCATGGGACTAGCGGGAGATGAGCAGTTCTTC. Amino acid sequence: CASSPMGLAGDEQFF. The chain links TRBV18 to TRBJ2-1; 14 positions agree with TRBD2. CDR1 KGHSH and CDR2 LQKENI come from the germline V gene. Trimming cost V 3 bases and J 8 bases; bases outside gene matches: 3. The CDR3 runs to 15 residues.

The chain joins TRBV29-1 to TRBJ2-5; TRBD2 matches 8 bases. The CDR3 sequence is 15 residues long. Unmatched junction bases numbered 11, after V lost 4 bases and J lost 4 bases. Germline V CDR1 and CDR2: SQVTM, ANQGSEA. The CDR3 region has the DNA TGCAGCGTTGTGGGTAGCGGGGTGACTGGAGAGACCCAGTACTTC. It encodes CSVVGSGVTGETQYF.

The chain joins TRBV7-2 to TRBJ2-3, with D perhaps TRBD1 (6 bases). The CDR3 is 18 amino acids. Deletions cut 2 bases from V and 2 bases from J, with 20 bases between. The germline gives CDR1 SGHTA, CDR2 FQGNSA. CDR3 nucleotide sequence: TGTGCCAGCAGCTTAAGAGGGGGACCCACCGCACACACAGATACGCAGTATTTT. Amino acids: CASSLRGGPTAHTDTQYF.

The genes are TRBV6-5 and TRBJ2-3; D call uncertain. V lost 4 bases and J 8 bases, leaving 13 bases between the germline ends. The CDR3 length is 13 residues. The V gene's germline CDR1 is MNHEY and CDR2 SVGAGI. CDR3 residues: CASSWTLVGTQYF. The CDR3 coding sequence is TGTGCCAGCAGTTGGACGTTGGTCGGTACGCAGTATTTT.

The CDR3 DNA reads as TGTGCCAGCAGCAAAAATCAGGGGACTGAAGCTTTCTTT. Its protein is CASSKNQGTEAFF. This chain connects TRBV9 to TRBJ1-1; tentative D call: TRBD1 (6 bases). This CDR3 contains 13 residues. Germline lookup yields CDR1 SGDLS and CDR2 YYNGEE. Between the trimmed V and J ends, which lost 4 bases and 5 bases, there was a span of 12 bases.

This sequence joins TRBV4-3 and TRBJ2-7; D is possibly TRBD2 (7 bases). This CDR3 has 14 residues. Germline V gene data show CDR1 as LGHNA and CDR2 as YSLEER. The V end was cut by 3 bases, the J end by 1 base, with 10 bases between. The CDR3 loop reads CASSHKGGSYEQYF. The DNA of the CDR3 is TGCGCCAGCAGCCATAAGGGGGGGTCCTACGAGCAGTACTTC.

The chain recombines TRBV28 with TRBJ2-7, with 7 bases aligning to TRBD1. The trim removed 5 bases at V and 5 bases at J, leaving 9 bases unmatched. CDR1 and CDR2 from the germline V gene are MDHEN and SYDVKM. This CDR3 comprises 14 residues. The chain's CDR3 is CASSHNRGGNEQYF. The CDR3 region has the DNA TGTGCCAGCAGTCACAACAGGGGCGGCAACGAGCAGTACTTC. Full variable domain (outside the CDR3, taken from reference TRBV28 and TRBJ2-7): DVKVTQSSRYLVKRTGEKVFLECVQDMDHENMFWYRQDPGLGLRLIYFSYDVKMKEKGDIPEGYSVSREKKERFSLILESASTNQTSMYLCASSHNRGGNEQYFGPGTRLTVT.

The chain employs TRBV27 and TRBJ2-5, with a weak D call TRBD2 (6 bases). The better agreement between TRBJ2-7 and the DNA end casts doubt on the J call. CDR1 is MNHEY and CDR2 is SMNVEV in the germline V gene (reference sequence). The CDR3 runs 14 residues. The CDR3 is CASSASGGRYEQYF. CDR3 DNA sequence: TGTGCCAGCAGCGCCAGTGGGGGGAGGTACGAGCAGTACTTC.

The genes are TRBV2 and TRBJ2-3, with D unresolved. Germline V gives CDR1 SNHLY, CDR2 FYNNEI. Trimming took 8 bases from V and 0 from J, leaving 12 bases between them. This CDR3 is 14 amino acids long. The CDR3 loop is CASQLGGSTDTQYF. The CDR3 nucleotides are TGTGCCAGCCAACTTGGTGGTAGCACAGATACGCAGTATTTT.